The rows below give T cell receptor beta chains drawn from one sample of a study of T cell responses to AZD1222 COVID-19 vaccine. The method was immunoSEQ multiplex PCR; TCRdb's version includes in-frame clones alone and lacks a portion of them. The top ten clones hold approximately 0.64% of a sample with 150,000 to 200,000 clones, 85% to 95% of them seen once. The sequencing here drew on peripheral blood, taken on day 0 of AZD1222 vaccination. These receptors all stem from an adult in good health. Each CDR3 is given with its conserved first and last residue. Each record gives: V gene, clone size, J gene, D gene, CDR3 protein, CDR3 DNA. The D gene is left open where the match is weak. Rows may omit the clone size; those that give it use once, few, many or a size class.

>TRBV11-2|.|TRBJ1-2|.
CASSSPGSFYGYTF
TGTGCCAGCAGCTCCCCGGGGAGCTTCTATGGCTACACCTTC
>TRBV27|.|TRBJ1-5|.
CASMGADNQPQHF
TGTGCCAGCATGGGGGCGGATAATCAGCCCCAGCATTTT
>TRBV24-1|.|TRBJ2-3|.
CATSNPFTDTQYF
TGTGCCACCAGTAATCCCTTCACAGATACGCAGTATTTT
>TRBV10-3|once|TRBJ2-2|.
CAIRFRGGTGDTGELFF
TGTGCCATCAGGTTCCGCGGTGGGACTGGGGACACCGGGGAGCTGTTTTTT
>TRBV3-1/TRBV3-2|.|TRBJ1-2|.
CASSQGRRAHYGYTF
TGTGCCAGCAGCCAAGGGCGTAGGGCGCACTATGGCTACACCTTC
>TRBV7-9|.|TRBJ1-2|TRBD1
CASSGDRTYGYTF
TGTGCCAGCAGCGGGGACAGGACCTATGGCTACACCTTC
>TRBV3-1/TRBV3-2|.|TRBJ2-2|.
CASSHTSRRTGELFF
TGTGCCAGCAGCCACACTAGCAGACGCACCGGGGAGCTGTTTTTT
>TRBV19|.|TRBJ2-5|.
CASLGETQYF
TGTGCCAGCCTGGGGGAGACCCAGTACTTC
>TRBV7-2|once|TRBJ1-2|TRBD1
CASSLGTGRHGYTF
TGTGCCAGCAGCCTGGGGACAGGGAGGCATGGCTACACCTTC
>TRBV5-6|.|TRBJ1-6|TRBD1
CASSLQDRGLSPLHF
TGTGCCAGCAGCCTACAGGACAGGGGGCTATCACCCCTCCACTTT
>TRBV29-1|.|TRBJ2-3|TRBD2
CSVGLADTDTQYF
TGCAGCGTTGGACTAGCGGACACAGATACGCAGTATTTT
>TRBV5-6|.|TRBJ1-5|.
CASSRGNQPQHF
TGTGCCAGCAGCAGGGGGAATCAGCCCCAGCATTTT
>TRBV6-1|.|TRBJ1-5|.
CASSELVGQPQHF
TGTGCCAGCAGTGAATTGGTGGGTCAGCCCCAGCATTTT
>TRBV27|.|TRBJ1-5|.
CASSLRGPGDQPQHF
TGTGCCAGCAGTTTACGGGGACCCGGTGATCAGCCCCAGCATTTT
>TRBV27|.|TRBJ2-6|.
CASRRISGANVLTF
TGTGCCAGCAGACGGATCTCTGGGGCCAACGTCCTGACTTTC
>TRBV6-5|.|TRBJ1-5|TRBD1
CASSLRTGGESPQHF
TGTGCCAGCAGTCTGAGGACAGGGGGCGAGAGCCCCCAGCATTTT
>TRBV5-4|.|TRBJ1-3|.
CASSFTGGTIYF
TGTGCCAGCAGCTTCACGGGGGGCACCATATATTTT
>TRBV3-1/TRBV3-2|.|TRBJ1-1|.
CASSQYQGGNTEAFF
TGTGCCAGCAGCCAATATCAGGGAGGTAATACTGAAGCTTTCTTT
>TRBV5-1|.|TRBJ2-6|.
CASSLATGPGANVLTF
TGCGCCAGCAGCTTGGCTACAGGGCCTGGGGCCAACGTCCTGACTTTC
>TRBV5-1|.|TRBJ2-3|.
CASSPDTDTQYF
TGCGCCAGCAGCCCAGACACAGATACGCAGTATTTT
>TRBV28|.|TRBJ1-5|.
CASSPPGGLNQPQHF
TGTGCCAGCTCCCCCCCGGGAGGTTTGAATCAGCCCCAGCATTTT
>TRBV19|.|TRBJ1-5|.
CASSIAWTANQPQHF
TGTGCCAGTAGTATCGCCTGGACAGCAAATCAGCCCCAGCATTTT
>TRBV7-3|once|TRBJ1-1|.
CASGLTGNTEAFF
TGTGCCAGCGGATTGACAGGGAACACTGAAGCTTTCTTT
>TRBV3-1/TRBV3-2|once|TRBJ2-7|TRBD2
CASSLSGRGVYEQYF
TGTGCCAGCAGCCTTAGCGGGAGAGGGGTTTACGAGCAGTACTTC
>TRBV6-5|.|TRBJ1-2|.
CASSPQGSGYTF
TGTGCCAGCAGTCCGCAGGGCAGCGGCTACACCTTC
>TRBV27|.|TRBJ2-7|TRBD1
CASSLDRGPYEQYF
TGTGCCAGCAGTTTGGACAGGGGACCCTACGAGCAGTACTTC
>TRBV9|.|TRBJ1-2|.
CASSTGPGGYGYTF
TGTGCCAGCAGCACGGGCCCTGGTGGGTATGGCTACACCTTC
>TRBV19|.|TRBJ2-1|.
CASSISGSSYNEQFF
TGTGCCAGTAGTATTAGCGGAAGCTCCTACAATGAGCAGTTCTTC
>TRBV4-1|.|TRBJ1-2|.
CASSQDPGGRLPYGYTF
TGCGCCAGCAGCCAAGATCCGGGGGGCCGACTGCCCTATGGCTACACCTTC
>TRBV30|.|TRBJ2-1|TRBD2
CAWISGTYNEQFF
TGTGCCTGGATTAGCGGGACTTACAATGAGCAGTTCTTC
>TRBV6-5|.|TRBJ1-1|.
CASSYTGQSTEAFF
TGTGCCAGCAGTTACACGGGACAATCCACTGAAGCTTTCTTT
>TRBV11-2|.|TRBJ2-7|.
CASSLHLGTPYEQYF
TGTGCCAGCAGCTTGCACCTGGGGACACCCTACGAGCAGTACTTC
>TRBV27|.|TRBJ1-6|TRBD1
CASSPDRGGSPLHF
TGTGCCAGCAGTCCTGACAGGGGAGGTTCACCCCTCCACTTT
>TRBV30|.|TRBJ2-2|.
CAWSPGRSNTGELFF
TGTGCCTGGAGTCCCGGGCGGTCGAACACCGGGGAGCTGTTTTTT
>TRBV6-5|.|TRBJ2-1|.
CASSYDWSGLGGEQFF
TGTGCCAGCAGTTACGATTGGTCCGGGCTAGGGGGAGAGCAGTTCTTC
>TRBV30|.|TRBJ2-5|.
CAWSQDYAETQYF
TGTGCCTGGAGTCAGGACTATGCGGAGACCCAGTACTTC
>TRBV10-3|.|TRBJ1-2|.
CAISTMPGDGRGSYTF
TGTGCCATCAGTACAATGCCCGGGGATGGCCGAGGGAGCTACACCTTC
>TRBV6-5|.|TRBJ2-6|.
CASTPAGHPVLTF
TGTGCCAGCACCCCCGCTGGGCACCCCGTCCTGACTTTC